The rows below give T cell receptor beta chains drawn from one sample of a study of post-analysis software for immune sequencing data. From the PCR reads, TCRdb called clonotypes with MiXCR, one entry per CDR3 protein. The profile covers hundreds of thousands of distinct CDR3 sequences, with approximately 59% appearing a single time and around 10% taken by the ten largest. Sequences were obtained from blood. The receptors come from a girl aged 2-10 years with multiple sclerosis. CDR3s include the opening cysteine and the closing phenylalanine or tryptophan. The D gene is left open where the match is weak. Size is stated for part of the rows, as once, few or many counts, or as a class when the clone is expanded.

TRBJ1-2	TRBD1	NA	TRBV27	CASRKGALYGYTF	TGTGCCAGCAGGAAGGGGGCGCTCTATGGCTACACCTTC
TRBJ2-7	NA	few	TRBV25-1	CASSGGRPSYEQYF	TGTGCCAGCAGTGGGGGACGTCCTTCCTACGAGCAGTACTTC
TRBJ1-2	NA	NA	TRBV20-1	CSAPPGPHFYGYTF	TGCAGTGCTCCCCCGGGTCCGCATTTTTATGGCTACACCTTC
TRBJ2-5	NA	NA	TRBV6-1	CALKRREETQYF	TGTGCCCTAAAGCGGAGGGAAGAGACCCAGTACTTC
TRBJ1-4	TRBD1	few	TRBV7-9	CASSFGTGAEKLFF	TGTGCCAGCAGCTTCGGGACAGGGGCTGAAAAACTGTTTTTT
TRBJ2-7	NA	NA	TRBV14	CASSQVGVPYEQYF	TGTGCCAGCAGCCAAGTAGGGGTCCCCTACGAGCAGTACTTC
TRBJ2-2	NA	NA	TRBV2	CASSEGRGRPGELFF	TGTGCCAGCAGTGAAGGGCGGGGGCGTCCCGGGGAGCTGTTTTTT
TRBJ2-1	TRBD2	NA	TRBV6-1	CASRVTQGLAGYNEQFF	TGTGCCAGCAGAGTTACGCAGGGGCTAGCGGGGTACAATGAGCAGTTCTTC
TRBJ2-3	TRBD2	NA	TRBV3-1	CASSQDSTSGIFSTDTQYF	TGTGCCAGCAGCCAAGATTCGACTAGCGGGATCTTTAGCACAGATACGCAGTATTTT
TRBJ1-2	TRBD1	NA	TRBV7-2	CASSLGGGRGDYGYTF	TGTGCCAGCAGCTTAGGTGGGGGCAGGGGGGACTATGGCTACACCTTC
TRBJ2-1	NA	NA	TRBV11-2	CASSLPPYEQFF	TGTGCCAGCAGCCTTCCCCCCTATGAGCAGTTCTTC
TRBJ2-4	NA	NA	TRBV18	CASSGGAGEQYF	TGTGCCAGCTCCGGCGGGGCAGGGGAGCAGTACTTC
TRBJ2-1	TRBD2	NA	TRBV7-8	CASSLSLAGSRSYNEQFF	TGTGCCAGCAGCTTATCACTAGCGGGGTCTCGCTCCTACAATGAGCAGTTCTTC
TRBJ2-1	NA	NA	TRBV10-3	CAISAGGLSCNEQFF	TGTGCCATCAGTGCCGGGGGCCTATCCTGCAATGAGCAGTTCTTC
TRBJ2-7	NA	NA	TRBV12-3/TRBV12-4	CASSFYPASNYEQYF	TGTGCCAGCAGTTTTTACCCAGCGAGTAACTACGAGCAGTACTTC
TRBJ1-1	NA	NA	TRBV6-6	CASRDRNTEAFF	TGTGCCAGCCGTGACAGGAACACTGAAGCTTTCTTT
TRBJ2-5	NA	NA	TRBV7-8	CASSLVMRRERLGEQYF	TGTGCCAGCAGCTTAGTAATGAGGAGGGAGCGCCTAGGAGAGCAGTACTTC
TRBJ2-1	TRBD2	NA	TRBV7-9	CASKASGIGEQFF	TGTGCCAGCAAGGCTAGCGGGATAGGTGAGCAGTTCTTC
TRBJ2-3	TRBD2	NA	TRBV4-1	CASSHSSSGRATDTQYF	TGCGCCAGCAGCCACTCCAGTAGCGGGAGGGCCACAGATACGCAGTATTTT
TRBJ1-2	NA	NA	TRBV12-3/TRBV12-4	CASSSPQGGYGYTF	TGTGCCAGCAGTTCCCCACAGGGTGGCTATGGCTACACCTTC
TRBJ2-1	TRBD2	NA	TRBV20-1	CSASGSGGPGEQFF	TGCAGTGCTAGTGGTTCGGGAGGGCCGGGGGAGCAGTTCTTC
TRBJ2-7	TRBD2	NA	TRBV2	CASSRGTSGDYEQYF	TGTGCCAGCAGCCGAGGGACTAGCGGCGACTACGAGCAGTACTTC
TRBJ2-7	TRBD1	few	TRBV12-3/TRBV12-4	CASSSGQGVGEQYF	TGTGCCAGCAGTTCGGGACAGGGGGTTGGAGAGCAGTACTTC
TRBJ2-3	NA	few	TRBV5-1	CASSWRGGSSTDTQYF	TGCGCCAGCAGCTGGAGGGGGGGCAGTAGCACAGATACGCAGTATTTT
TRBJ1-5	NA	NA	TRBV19	CASSILWTDYSNQPQHF	TGTGCCAGTAGTATACTTTGGACGGATTATAGCAATCAGCCCCAGCATTTT
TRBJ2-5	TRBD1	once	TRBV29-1	CSVGRDRGGETQYF	TGCAGCGTTGGCCGGGACAGAGGCGGAGAGACCCAGTACTTC
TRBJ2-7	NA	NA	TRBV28	CASSLKNYEQYF	TGTGCCAGCAGTTTAAAAAACTACGAGCAGTACTTC
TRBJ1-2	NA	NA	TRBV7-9	CAGSLAGHEGGYTF	TGTGCCGGCAGCTTAGCAGGACACGAAGGCGGCTACACCTTC
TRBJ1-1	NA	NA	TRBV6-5	CASARVGTEAFF	TGTGCCAGCGCCCGTGTCGGCACTGAAGCTTTCTTT
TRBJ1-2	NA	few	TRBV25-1	CASSDVNENLYGYTF	TGTGCCAGCAGTGATGTTAACGAGAACCTCTATGGCTACACCTTC
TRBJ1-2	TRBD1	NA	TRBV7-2	CASSLAGQADSYGYTF	TGTGCCAGCAGCTTGGCTGGACAGGCGGACAGCTATGGCTACACCTTC
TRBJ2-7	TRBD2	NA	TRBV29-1	CSVEAVWGGSRDEQYF	TGCAGCGTTGAAGCGGTATGGGGCGGGAGTCGCGACGAGCAGTACTTC
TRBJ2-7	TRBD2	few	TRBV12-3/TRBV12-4	CASSRGLAGGEQYF	TGTGCCAGCAGTCGAGGACTAGCGGGGGGCGAGCAGTACTTC
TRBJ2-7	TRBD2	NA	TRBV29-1	CSVVPLAGYYEQYF	TGCAGCGTTGTCCCACTAGCGGGGTACTACGAGCAGTACTTC
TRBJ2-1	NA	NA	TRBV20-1	CSAPPRPGTTNEQFF	TGCAGTGCTCCCCCTCGCCCAGGCACTACCAATGAGCAGTTCTTC
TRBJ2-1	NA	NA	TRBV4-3	CASSQNPGLVSYNEQFF	TGCGCCAGCAGCCAAAACCCGGGACTGGTCTCCTACAATGAGCAGTTCTTC
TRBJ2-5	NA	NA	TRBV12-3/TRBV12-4	CASDDGTQETQYF	TGTGCCAGTGACGACGGAACCCAAGAGACCCAGTACTTC
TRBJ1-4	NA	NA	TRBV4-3	CASSQGMDRSTNEKLFF	TGCGCCAGCAGCCAAGGGATGGATCGTTCAACTAATGAAAAACTGTTTTTT
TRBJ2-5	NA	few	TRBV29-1	CSVGTVETQYF	TGCAGCGTGGGGACCGTAGAGACCCAGTACTTC
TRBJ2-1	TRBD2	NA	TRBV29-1	CSVGPSGVYNEQFF	TGCAGCGTTGGCCCTAGCGGGGTTTACAATGAGCAGTTCTTC
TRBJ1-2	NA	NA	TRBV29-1	CSVERGMNGYTF	TGCAGCGTCGAGCGGGGAATGAATGGCTACACCTTC
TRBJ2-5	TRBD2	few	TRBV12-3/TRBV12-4	CASRGGKLQETQYF	TGTGCCAGCAGGGGGGGGAAGTTACAAGAGACCCAGTACTTC
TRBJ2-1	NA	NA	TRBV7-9	CASSLVHEQFF	TGTGCCAGCAGCTTAGTCCATGAGCAGTTCTTC
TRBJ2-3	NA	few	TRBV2	CASSDETNLRTDTQYF	TGTGCCAGCAGTGACGAGACTAATTTAAGGACAGATACGCAGTATTTT
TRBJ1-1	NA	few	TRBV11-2	CASRRTGGISEAFF	TGTGCCAGCAGGCGGACGGGGGGAATCTCTGAAGCTTTCTTT
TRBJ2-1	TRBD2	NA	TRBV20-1	CSALPSAGERYNEQFF	TGCAGTGCCCTTCCGAGCGCGGGAGAAAGATACAATGAGCAGTTCTTC
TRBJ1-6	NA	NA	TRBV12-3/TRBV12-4	CASSFQNSPLHF	TGTGCCAGCAGTTTCCAGAATTCACCCCTCCACTTT